This T cell receptor (beta chain) is drawn from a study of blood T cell repertoires in COVID-19. On the study more broadly: The analysed material was cDNA or gDNA that came from T cells, B-cell-depleted T cells, or PBMCs.

The CDR3 spans 16 residues. The V and J ends lost 2 bases and 3 bases, in that order; junction bases with no gene match: 8. The germline CDR1 and CDR2 sequences are WSHSY and SAAADI. Generated by immunoSEQ multiplex PCR, the TCRdb table keeps only in-frame clones and is missing some. This repertoire shows just over 350,000 clones, about 88% found once; its top ten account for around 3%. The origin of this receptor is a woman in her twenties or thirties who had recovered from COVID-19. The sequencing input was PBMCs or T cells enriched from blood (not recorded which). This sequence joins TRBV10-2 and TRBJ1-1; 8 bases fit TRBD1. CDR3 in amino acids: CASSERQGAVYTEAFF. The CDR3 nucleotides are TGCGCCAGCAGTGAGAGGCAGGGGGCTGTATACACTGAAGCTTTCTTT.